This TCR beta chain was identified during a study of blood T cell repertoires in COVID-19 (dated by TCRdb to about 2020). Looking at the study overall: Samples from collaborators originated in the United States, Italy and Spain and spanned both the acute and convalescent phases of COVID-19. The prospective study material was composed of cDNA or gDNA derived from T cells, B-cell-depleted T cells, or PBMCs. Deeply sampled blood TCRbeta repertoires from subjects exposed to, actively infected with, or recovered from COVID-19 were included in the dataset. The repertoires were released in a freely available public database intended as a resource for research on the immune response to SARS-CoV-2. Samples were obtained from the ongoing ImmuneRACE study (first 160 participants) and from 1,000 to 1,500 subjects provided by 6 global collaborators. Nearly every sample came with metadata listing a de-identified subject ID, COVID-19 status, age in years and sex. Where available, HLA class I and class II types were obtained from metadata supplied by the sample provider rather than from assay-based typing. Overall study outcomes, separate from this receptor: The amount of clinical and demographic metadata varied by source and participant and was provided uncurated.

Participants in the prospective study were enrolled through a virtual design, were aged roughly 18 to 90 years, and lived in roughly 24 United States geographic areas. In the prospective study, cohorts were assigned on the basis of participant-reported clinical history obtained from a screening survey and a study questionnaire. Recovered participants in ImmuneRACE Cohort 3 were defined as having two consecutive negative NP/OP PCR tests, clearance from a healthcare professional, or resolution of symptoms. In the prospective study, whole blood, serum and a nasopharyngeal or oropharyngeal swab were collected from each participant by mobile phlebotomists. Over an approximately 2-month period, participants in the prospective study had the option of providing additional blood draws and questionnaires. Before DNA extraction, prospective study blood samples were shipped either frozen or at room temperature.

The immunoSEQ Assay, a bias-controlled multiplex PCR, was used to amplify TCRbeta CDR3 regions from genomic DNA. The authors processed their data as follows. Nucleated cell counts per sample were estimated from amplification of reference gene primers within the assay. Sequence reads were collapsed and filtered to measure the absolute abundance of every unique TCRbeta CDR3 rearrangement. For each sample, productive Simpson clonality was calculated by taking the square root of Simpson's diversity index across productive rearrangements. TCRdb retrieved this table from immuneACCESS and kept in-frame rearrangements only. Not all clones are present; in checked studies, unresolved V genes account for under half, and no reason is known for the remainder. V and J calls and clone size come straight from that table; D and trimming were deduced from the DNA. The sample includes fewer than 350,000 clones, with 88% observed a single time. 1% of the sample rests with the top ten.

This clone has just one count. Its antigen is currently not known. No much larger clone exists at a distance of one base, and base qualities are not known. The germline V gene provides CDR1 MNHEY and CDR2 SVGAGI. Its CDR3 holds 14 amino acids, cysteine through phenylalanine. CDR3 DNA only is kept here, 42 bases in frame from base 1. Cut back by 6 bases and 3 bases, the V and J ends lie 14 bases apart. The sequencing sample was made of PBMCs or T cells enriched from blood (not recorded which). In this chain, TRBV6-5 is recombined with TRBJ1-2; no D segment can be confidently identified. This clonotype was sampled from a woman aged 25-40 years who had recovered from COVID-19. At the DNA level, the sequence is TGTGCCAGCAGCGCCGTCGTGGCCTACTATGGCTACACCTTC. This is translated as CASSAVVAYYGYTF.